Included here is one T cell receptor (beta chain) sequence, with context. Per the original data handling: Amplification with reference gene primers provided the estimates of nucleated cell counts. This table comes from immunoSEQ multiplex PCR, and its TCRdb copy is limited to in-frame clones, with some not included. The V and J calls and the clone size are those of that table, but D and trimming were determined from the DNA. This sample has 200,000 to 250,000 clones; around 82% occur once, and the top ten carry less than 4%. The source of the sample is a study of blood T cell repertoires in COVID-19. Study summary: Some COVID-19 samples were acute and others convalescent; all came from the United States, Italy and Spain.

The CDR3 length is 14 residues. Trimming took off 3 bases at V and 0 bases at J, with 8 bases between the two ends. The germline V gene has CDR1 SGHRS and CDR2 YFSETQ. This receptor was taken from a woman older than 75 with acute or convalescent COVID-19. The sequencing sample was made of peripheral blood. The chain links TRBV5-1 to TRBJ2-3; possibly TRBD2 for D (6 bases). CDR3 residues: CASSWGTSTDTQYF. The CDR3 DNA reads TGCGCCAGCAGCTGGGGGACTAGCACAGATACGCAGTATTTT.